This T cell receptor (delta chain) originates from a study of γδ T cells in repeated Plasmodium falciparum infection. On the study more broadly: Four controlled malaria infections with P. falciparum NF54 spanned less than 850 days.

Details on this clone: With a much larger clone just one base away, this may be a read error.

Both TRG and TRD chains were sequenced from each sorted sample. TCRdb used CATT to re-call clones from the multiplex PCR reads. The sample lists tens of thousands of delta-chain clones, approximately 1.8% occurring once. Flow sorting of PBMC yielded separate Vgamma9/Vdelta2+ and Vdelta2-negative gammadelta T cell populations for bulk repertoire analysis. The CDR3 sequence is 26 residues long. The germline V gene has CDR1 TSWWSYY and CDR2 QGS. This clonotype originated in a pool of human donors (malaria-infected and uninfected, not separated). Sample: gamma-delta T cells from blood. This chain joins TRDV1 and TRDJ3; 13 nucleotides match TRDD3. TCRdb lists no J gene, so it was determined here by aligning the DNA to germline. CDR3 loop: CARGKGPAGTGGYANPISWDTRQMFF. The CDR3 DNA reads TGTGCTCGTGGGAAAGGACCTGCGGGAACTGGGGGATACGCTAATCCAATCTCCTGGGACACCCGACAGATGTTTTTC.